Following are 8 T cell receptor beta chains from one sample sequenced in a study of blood T cell repertoires in COVID-19. Data came from immunoSEQ multiplex PCR; TCRdb stores just in-frame clones and leaves some out. This table holds about 210,000 clones, about 83% found once. Sequencing used peripheral blood. The receptors were gathered from a woman aged 45-59 years with active or convalescent COVID-19.

This clone was picked up one time. The chain recombines TRBV5-4 with TRBJ1-4; tentatively, D is TRBD1 (5 bases). Trimming left V 5 bases short and J 8 bases short, with 7 bases between. The CDR3 contains 11 residues. Germline V CDR1 and CDR2: SGHNT, YYREEE (reference sequence). The DNA for the CDR3 is TGTGCCAGCAGGGAGGGGGAAAAACTGTTTTTT. It codes for CASREGEKLFF.

The chain joins TRBV3-1 (or the pseudogene TRBV3-2) to TRBJ1-4; D is perhaps TRBD1 (6 bases). The germline V and J ends were trimmed by 2 bases and 8 bases, with 9 bases remaining between them. Per germline, CDR1 LGHDT and CDR2 YNNKEL (reference sequence). This CDR3 is 13 amino acids long. The CDR3 region is CASSQLGTEKLFF. The CDR3, as DNA: TGTGCCAGCAGCCAATTGGGGACAGAAAAACTGTTTTTT.

The chain combines TRBV3-1 (or the pseudogene TRBV3-2) with TRBJ1-3; 8 positions agree with TRBD1. V lost 4 bases to trimming and J lost 0 bases; unmatched junction nucleotides: 2. Looked up from germline, CDR1 is LGHDT and CDR2 is YNNKEL (reference sequence). This CDR3 is 15 amino acids long. CDR3 in amino acids: CASSLGTGSGNTIYF. The CDR3 DNA reads as TGTGCCAGCAGCCTAGGGACAGGCTCTGGAAACACCATATATTTT.

J is TRBJ1-4 and V is TRBV5-6; tentative D call: TRBD1 (6 bases). The CDR3 covers 16 residues. Germline CDR1 is SGHDT and CDR2 is YYEEEE. With 3 bases removed from V and 2 bases from J, the gap between germline ends came to 14 bases. CDR3 DNA: TGTGCCAGCAGCTATCTCCTTGGACAGACTAATGAAAAACTGTTTTTT. Translated, it gives CASSYLLGQTNEKLFF.

This chain uses TRBV15 with TRBJ2-2, with 8 bases lining up with TRBD2. This CDR3 has 15 residues. Germline CDR1 is LNHNV and CDR2 is YYDKDF (reference sequence). V shed 4 bases and J 3 bases; nucleotides not matched to a gene: 4. The CDR3 DNA sequence: TGTGCCACCAGCACAGGACTAGCCGACACCGGGGAGCTGTTTTTT. Residues: CATSTGLADTGELFF.

Concerning this clone: In the same sample, other DNA sequences code for this CDR3. This chain connects TRBV7-9 to TRBJ2-3; no reliable D call. V was pared by 8 bases and J by 5 bases, with 11 bases between. The CDR3 length is 12 residues. In germline, CDR1 is SEHNR, CDR2 FQNEAQ (reference sequence). Here the CDR3 reads CASSSGGDTQYF. CDR3 in DNA: TGTGCCAGCTCCTCGGGTGGAGATACGCAGTATTTT.

This clone was detected a few times. The chain recombines TRBV4-1 with TRBJ1-5, with D tentatively TRBD1 (5 bases). This CDR3 is 15 amino acids long. V lost 4 bases, J lost 0 bases, and 10 bases lay in between. Germline V CDR1 and CDR2: MGHRA, YSYEKL. CDR3 sequence: CASSPRQNSNQPQHF. CDR3 DNA sequence: TGCGCCAGCAGCCCTCGACAGAATAGCAATCAGCCCCAGCATTTT.

V usage is TRBV18 and J usage is TRBJ1-3, with 8 bases that match TRBD1. The CDR3 spans 19 residues. V trimming: 3 bases; J trimming: 2 bases; junction bases outside the gene matches: 15. Germline V gives CDR1 KGHSH, CDR2 LQKENI. The CDR3 reads CASSPGQGNPWLAGNTIYF. CDR3 nucleotide sequence: TGTGCCAGCTCACCCGGACAGGGCAACCCCTGGCTGGCTGGAAACACCATATATTTT.